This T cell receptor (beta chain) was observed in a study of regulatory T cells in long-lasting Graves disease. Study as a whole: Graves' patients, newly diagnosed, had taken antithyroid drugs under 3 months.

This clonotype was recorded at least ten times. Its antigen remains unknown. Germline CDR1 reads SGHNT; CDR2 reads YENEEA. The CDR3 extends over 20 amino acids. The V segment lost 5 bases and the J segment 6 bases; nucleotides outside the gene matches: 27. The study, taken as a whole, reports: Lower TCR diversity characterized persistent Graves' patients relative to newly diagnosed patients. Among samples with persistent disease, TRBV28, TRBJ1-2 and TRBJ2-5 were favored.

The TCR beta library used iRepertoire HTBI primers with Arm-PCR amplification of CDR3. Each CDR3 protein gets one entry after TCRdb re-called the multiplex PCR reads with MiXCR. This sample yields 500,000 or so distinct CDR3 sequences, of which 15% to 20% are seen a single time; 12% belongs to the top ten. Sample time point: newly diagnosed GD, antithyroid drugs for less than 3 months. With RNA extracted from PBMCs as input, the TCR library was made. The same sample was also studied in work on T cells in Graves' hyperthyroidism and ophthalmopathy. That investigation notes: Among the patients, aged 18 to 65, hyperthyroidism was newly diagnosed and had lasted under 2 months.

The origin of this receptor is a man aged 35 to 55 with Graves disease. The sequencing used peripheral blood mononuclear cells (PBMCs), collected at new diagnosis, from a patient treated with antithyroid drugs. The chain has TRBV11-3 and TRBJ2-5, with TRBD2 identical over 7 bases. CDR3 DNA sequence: TGTGCCAGCAGCCCCGGTCATGGGAGGGCCGTAACCCCAAAATCGAAGACCCAGTACTTC. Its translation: CASSPGHGRAVTPKSKTQYF.